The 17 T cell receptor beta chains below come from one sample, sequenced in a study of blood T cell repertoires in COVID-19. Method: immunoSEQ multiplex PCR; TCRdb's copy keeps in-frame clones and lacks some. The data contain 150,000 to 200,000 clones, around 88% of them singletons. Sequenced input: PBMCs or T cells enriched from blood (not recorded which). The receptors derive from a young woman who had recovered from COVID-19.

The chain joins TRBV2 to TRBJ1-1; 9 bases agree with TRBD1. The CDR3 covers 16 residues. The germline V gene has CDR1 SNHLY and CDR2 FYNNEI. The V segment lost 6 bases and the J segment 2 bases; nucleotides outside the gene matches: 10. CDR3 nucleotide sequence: TGTGCCAGCAGGGGCGTAGGACAGGGGACAAACACTGAAGCTTTCTTT. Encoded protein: CASRGVGQGTNTEAFF.

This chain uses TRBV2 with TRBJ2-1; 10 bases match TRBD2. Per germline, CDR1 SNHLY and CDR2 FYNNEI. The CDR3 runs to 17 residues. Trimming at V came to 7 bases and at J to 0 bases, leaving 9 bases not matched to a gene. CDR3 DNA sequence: TGTGCCAGCACCGGGGCTAGCGGGAGTGGCTCCTACAATGAGCAGTTCTTC. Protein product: CASTGASGSGSYNEQFF.

This chain's CDR3 is CASTPGVDKNIQYF. The DNA of the CDR3 is TGCGCCAGCACCCCAGGGGTGGACAAAAACATTCAGTACTTC. The chain links TRBV5-1 to TRBJ2-4; possible D gene TRBD1, 6 bases. Germline V gives CDR1 SGHRS, CDR2 YFSETQ. V lost 6 bases, J lost 3 bases, and 13 bases lay in between. CDR3 length equals 14 residues.

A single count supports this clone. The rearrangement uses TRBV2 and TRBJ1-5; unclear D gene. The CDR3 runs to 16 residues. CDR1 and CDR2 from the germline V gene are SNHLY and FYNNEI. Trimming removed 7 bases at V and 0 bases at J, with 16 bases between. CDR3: CASKRETTYSNQPQHF. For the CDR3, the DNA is TGTGCCAGCAAGAGAGAGACAACTTATAGCAATCAGCCCCAGCATTTT.

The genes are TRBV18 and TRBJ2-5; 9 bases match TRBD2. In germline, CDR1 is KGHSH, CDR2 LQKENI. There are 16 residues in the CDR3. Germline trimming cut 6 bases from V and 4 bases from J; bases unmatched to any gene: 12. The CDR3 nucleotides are TGTGCCAGCTCTCGAGGACCCGCGGGAGGGGGAGAGACCCAGTACTTC. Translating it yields CASSRGPAGGGETQYF. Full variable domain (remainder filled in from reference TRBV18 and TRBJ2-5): NAGVMQNPRHLVRRRGQEARLRCSPMKGHSHVYWYRQLPEEGLKFMVYLQKENIIDESGMPKERFSAEFPKEGPSILRIQQVVRGDSAAYFCASSRGPAGGGETQYFGPGTRLLVL.

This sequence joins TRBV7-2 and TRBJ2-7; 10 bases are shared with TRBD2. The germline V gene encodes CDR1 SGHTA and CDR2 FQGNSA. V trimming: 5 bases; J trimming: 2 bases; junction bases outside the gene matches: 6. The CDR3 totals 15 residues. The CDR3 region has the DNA TGTGCCAGCAGCCCTGGACTAGCGGTTACCTACGAGCAGTACTTC. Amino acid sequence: CASSPGLAVTYEQYF.

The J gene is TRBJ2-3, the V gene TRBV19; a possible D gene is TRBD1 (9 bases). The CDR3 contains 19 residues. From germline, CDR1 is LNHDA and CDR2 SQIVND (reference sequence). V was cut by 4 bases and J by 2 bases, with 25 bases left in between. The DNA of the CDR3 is TGTGCCAGTAGTACGGGACAGGGCTTGAGCGGGAGTCTCACAGATACGCAGTATTTT. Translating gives CASSTGQGLSGSLTDTQYF.

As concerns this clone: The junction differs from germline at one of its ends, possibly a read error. The CDR3 DNA is TGTGCTAGCAGCCTCAGCGGGAGTTCCTACGAGCAGTACTTC. As protein: CASSLSGSSYEQYF. The chain links TRBV7-7 to TRBJ2-7; TRBD2 matches at 8 bases. Germline V gene lookup returns CDR1 SSHAT and CDR2 FNYEAQ (reference sequence). The CDR3 is made up of 14 amino acids.

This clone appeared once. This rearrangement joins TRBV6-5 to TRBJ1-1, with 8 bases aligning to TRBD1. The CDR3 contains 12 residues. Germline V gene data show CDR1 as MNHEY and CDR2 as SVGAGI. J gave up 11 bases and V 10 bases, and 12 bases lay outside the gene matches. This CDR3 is CATLGVRGRAFF. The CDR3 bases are TGTGCCACCCTGGGGGTCAGGGGGCGTGCTTTCTTT.

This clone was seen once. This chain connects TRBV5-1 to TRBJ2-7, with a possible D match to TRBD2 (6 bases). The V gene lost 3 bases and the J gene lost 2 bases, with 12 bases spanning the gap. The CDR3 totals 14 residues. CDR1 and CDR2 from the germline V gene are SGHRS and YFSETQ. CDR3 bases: TGCGCCAGCAGCTCGACTAGTTACGCCTACGAGCAGTACTTC. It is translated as CASSSTSYAYEQYF.

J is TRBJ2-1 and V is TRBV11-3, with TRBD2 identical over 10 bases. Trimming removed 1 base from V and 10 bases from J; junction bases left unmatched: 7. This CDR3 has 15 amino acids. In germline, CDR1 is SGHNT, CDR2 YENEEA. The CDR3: CASSLALAGSSEQFF. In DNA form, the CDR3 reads TGTGCCAGCAGCTTAGCACTAGCGGGATCAAGCGAGCAGTTCTTC.

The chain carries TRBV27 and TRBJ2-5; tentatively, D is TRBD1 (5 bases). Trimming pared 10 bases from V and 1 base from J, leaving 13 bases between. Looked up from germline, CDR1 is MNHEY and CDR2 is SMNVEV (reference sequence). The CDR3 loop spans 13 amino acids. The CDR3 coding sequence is TGTGCCACTGGAGACAGCGTCCAAGAGACCCAGTACTTC. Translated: CATGDSVQETQYF.

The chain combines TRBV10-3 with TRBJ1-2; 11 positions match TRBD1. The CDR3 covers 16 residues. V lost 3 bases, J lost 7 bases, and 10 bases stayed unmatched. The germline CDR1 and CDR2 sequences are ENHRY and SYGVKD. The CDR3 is CAISDPTEGTGGGYTF. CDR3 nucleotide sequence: TGTGCCATCAGTGACCCCACCGAAGGGACAGGGGGTGGCTACACCTTC.

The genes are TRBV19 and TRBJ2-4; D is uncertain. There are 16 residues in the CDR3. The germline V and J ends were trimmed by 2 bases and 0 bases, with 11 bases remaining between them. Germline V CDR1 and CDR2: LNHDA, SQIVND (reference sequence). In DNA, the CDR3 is TGTGCCAGTAGTATAAATTTGTGGCTAGCCAAAAACATTCAGTACTTC. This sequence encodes CASSINLWLAKNIQYF. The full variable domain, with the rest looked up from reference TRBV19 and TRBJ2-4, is DGGITQSPKYLFRKEGQNVTLSCEQNLNHDAMYWYRQDPGQGLRLIYYSQIVNDFQKGDIAEGYSVSREKKESFPLTVTSAQKNPTAFYLCASSINLWLAKNIQYFGAGTRLSVL.

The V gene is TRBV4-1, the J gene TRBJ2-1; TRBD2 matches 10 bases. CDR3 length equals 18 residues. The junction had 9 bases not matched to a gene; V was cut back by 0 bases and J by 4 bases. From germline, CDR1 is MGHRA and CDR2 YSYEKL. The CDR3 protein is CASSQDPSGRAEYNEQFF. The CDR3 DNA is TGCGCCAGCAGCCAAGATCCCAGCGGGAGGGCCGAATACAATGAGCAGTTCTTC.

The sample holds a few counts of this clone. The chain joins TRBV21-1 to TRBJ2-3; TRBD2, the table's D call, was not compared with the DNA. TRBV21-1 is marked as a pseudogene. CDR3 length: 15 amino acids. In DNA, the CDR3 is TGTGCCAGCAGCCGAGCTGGGGAGCGCACAGATACGCAGTATTTT. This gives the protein CASSRAGERTDTQYF.

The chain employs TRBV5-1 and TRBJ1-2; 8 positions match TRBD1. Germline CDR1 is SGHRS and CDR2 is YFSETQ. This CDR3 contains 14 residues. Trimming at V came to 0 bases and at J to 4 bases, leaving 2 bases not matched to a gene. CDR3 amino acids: CASSLVTGGYGYTF. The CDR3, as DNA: TGCGCCAGCAGCTTGGTTACAGGGGGCTATGGCTACACCTTC.